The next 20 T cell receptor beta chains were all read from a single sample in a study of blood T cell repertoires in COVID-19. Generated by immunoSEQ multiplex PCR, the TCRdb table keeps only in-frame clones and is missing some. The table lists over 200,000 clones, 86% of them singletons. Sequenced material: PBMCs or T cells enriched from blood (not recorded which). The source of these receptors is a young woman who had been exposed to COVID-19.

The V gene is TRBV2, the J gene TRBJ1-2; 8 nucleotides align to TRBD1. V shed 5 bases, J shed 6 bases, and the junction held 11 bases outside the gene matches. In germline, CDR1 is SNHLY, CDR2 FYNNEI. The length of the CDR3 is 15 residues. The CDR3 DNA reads TGTGCCAGCAGTCCCCCTAGGCAGGGGGCGAATGGCTACACCTTC. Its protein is CASSPPRQGANGYTF.

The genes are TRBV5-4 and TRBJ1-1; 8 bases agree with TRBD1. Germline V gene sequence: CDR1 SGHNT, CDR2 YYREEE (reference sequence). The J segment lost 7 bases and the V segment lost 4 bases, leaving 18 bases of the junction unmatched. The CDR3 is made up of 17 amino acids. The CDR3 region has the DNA TGTGCCAGCAGCCCGGGAGAAGGACAGGGATCCCTCTTTGAAGCTTTCTTT. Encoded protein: CASSPGEGQGSLFEAFF.

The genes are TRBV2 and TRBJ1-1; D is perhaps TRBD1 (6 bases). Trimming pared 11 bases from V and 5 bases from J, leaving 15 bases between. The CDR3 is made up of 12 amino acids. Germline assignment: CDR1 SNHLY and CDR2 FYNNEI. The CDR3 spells CAASGGRTEAFF. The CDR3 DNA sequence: TGTGCCGCGTCTGGGGGCAGGACTGAAGCTTTCTTT.

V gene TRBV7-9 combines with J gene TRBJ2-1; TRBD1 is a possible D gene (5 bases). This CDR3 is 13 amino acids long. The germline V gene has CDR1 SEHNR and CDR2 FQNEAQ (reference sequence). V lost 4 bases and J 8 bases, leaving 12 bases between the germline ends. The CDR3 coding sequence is TGTGCCAGCAGCTCTCTTAGGGGCGATGAGCAGTTCTTC. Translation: CASSSLRGDEQFF.

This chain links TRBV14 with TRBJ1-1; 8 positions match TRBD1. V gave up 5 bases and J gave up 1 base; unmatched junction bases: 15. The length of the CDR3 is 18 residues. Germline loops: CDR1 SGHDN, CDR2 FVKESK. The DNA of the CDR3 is TGTGCCAGCAGCACTAGGACAGGGAGCAGAGCAAAGAACACTGAAGCTTTCTTT. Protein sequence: CASSTRTGSRAKNTEAFF.

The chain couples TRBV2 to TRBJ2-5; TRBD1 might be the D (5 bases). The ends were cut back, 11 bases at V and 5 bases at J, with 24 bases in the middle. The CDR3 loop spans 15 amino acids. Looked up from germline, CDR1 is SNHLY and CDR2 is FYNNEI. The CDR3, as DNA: TGTGCCTCCCGACTCCAAGTGGCAGGGTTGGAGACCCAGTACTTC. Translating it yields CASRLQVAGLETQYF.

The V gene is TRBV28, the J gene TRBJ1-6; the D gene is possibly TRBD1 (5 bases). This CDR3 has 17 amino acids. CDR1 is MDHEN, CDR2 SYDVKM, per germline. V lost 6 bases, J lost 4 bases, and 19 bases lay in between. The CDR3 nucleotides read TGTGCCAGCAGCGGAGGGACGGGAGGGAATTATAATTCACCCCTCCACTTT. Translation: CASSGGTGGNYNSPLHF.

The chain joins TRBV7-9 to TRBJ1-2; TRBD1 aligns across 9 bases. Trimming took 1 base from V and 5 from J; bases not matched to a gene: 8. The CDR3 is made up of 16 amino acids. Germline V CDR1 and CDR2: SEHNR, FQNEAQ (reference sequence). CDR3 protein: CASSLGTTGGAYGYTF. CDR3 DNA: TGTGCCAGCAGCTTAGGGACCACAGGGGGCGCGTATGGCTACACCTTC.

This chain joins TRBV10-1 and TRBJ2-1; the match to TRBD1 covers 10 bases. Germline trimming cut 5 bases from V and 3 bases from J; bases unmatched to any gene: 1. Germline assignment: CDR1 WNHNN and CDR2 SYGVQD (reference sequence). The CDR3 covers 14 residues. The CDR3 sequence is CASSRTGGYNEQFF. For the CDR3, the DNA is TGCGCCAGCAGTAGGACAGGGGGCTACAATGAGCAGTTCTTC.

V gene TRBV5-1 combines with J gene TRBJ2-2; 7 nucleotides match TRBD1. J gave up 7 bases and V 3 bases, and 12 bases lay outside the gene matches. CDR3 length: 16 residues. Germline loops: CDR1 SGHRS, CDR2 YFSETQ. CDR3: CASSSSPGTVIGELFF. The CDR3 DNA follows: TGCGCCAGCAGCTCAAGTCCCGGGACAGTTATCGGGGAGCTGTTTTTT.

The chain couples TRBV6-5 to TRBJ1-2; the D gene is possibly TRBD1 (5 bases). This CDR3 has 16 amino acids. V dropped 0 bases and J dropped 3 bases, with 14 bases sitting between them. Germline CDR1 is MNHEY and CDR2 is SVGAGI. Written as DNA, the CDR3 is TGTGCCAGCAGTTACTCTTACAGGATAGTAGACTATGGCTACACCTTC. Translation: CASSYSYRIVDYGYTF.

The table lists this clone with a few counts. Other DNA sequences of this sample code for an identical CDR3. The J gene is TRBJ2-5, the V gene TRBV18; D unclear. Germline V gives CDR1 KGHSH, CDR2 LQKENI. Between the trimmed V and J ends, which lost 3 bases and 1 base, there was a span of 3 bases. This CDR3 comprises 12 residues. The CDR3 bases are TGTGCCAGCTCACCTAGCCAAGAGACCCAGTACTTC. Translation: CASSPSQETQYF.

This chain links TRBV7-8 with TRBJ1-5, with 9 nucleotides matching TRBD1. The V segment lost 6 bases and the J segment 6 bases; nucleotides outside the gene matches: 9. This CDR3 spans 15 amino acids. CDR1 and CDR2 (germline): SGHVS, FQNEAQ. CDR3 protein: CASSPGTGLSQPQHF. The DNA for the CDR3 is TGTGCCAGCAGTCCCGGGACAGGGCTGTCTCAGCCCCAGCATTTT.

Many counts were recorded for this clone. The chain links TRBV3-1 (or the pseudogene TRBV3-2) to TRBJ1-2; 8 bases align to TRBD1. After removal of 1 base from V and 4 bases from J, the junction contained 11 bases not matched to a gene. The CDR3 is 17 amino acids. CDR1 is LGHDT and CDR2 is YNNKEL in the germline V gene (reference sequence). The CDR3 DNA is TGTGCCAGCAGCCAAGGGACCAACAGGGGGGCGAGCTATGGCTACACCTTC. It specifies CASSQGTNRGASYGYTF.

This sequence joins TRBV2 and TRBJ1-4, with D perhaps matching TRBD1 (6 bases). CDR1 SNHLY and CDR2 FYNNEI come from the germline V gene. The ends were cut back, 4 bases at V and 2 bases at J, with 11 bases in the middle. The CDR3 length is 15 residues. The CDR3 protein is CASSVQGGTNEKLFF. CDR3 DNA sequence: TGTGCCAGCAGTGTACAGGGAGGGACTAATGAAAAACTGTTTTTT. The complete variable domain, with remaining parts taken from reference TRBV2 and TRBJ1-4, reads EPEVTQTPSHQVTQMGQEVILRCVPISNHLYFYWYRQILGQKVEFLVSFYNNEISEKSEIFDDQFSVERPDGSNFTLKIRSTKLEDSAMYFCASSVQGGTNEKLFFGSGTQLSVL.

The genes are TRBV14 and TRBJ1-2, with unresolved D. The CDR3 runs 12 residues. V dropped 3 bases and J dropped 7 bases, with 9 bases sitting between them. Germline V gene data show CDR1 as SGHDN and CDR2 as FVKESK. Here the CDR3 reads CASSQNGFGYTF. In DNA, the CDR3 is TGTGCCAGCAGCCAGAACGGGTTTGGCTACACCTTC.

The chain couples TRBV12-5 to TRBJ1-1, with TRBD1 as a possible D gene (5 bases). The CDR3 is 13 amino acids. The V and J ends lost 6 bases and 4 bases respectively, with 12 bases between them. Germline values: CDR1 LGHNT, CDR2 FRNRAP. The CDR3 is CASGGEGGTEAFF. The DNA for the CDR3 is TGTGCTAGTGGGGGGGAGGGCGGCACTGAAGCTTTCTTT. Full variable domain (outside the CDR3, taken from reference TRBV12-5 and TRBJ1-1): DARVTQTPRHKVTEMGQEVTMRCQPILGHNTVFWYRQTMMQGLELLAYFRNRAPLDDSGMPKDRFSAEMPDATLATLKIQPSEPRDSAVYFCASGGEGGTEAFFGQGTRLTVV.

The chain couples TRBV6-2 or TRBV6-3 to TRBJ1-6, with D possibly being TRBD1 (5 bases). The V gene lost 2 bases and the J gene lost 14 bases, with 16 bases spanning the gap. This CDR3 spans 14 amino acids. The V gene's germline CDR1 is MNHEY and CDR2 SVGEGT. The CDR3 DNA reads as TGTGCCAGCAGTTACATCACGGAATCGGGGGCCCTCCACTTT. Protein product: CASSYITESGALHF.

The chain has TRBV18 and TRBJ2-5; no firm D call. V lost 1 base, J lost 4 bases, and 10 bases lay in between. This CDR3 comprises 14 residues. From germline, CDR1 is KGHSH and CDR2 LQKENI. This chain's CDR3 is CASSPLGQSETQYF. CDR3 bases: TGTGCCAGCTCACCACTTGGCCAGTCAGAGACCCAGTACTTC.

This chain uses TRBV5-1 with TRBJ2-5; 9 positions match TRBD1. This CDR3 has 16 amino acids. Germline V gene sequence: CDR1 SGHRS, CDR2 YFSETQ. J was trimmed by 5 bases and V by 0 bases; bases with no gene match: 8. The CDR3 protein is CASSLAGTGSRETQYF. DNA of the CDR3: TGCGCCAGCAGCTTGGCCGGGACAGGGTCGCGGGAGACCCAGTACTTC. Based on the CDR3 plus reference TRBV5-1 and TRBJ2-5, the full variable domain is KAGVTQTPRYLIKTRGQQVTLSCSPISGHRSVSWYQQTPGQGLQFLFEYFSETQRNKGNFPGRFSGRQFSNSRSEMNVSTLELGDSALYLCASSLAGTGSRETQYFGPGTRLLVL.